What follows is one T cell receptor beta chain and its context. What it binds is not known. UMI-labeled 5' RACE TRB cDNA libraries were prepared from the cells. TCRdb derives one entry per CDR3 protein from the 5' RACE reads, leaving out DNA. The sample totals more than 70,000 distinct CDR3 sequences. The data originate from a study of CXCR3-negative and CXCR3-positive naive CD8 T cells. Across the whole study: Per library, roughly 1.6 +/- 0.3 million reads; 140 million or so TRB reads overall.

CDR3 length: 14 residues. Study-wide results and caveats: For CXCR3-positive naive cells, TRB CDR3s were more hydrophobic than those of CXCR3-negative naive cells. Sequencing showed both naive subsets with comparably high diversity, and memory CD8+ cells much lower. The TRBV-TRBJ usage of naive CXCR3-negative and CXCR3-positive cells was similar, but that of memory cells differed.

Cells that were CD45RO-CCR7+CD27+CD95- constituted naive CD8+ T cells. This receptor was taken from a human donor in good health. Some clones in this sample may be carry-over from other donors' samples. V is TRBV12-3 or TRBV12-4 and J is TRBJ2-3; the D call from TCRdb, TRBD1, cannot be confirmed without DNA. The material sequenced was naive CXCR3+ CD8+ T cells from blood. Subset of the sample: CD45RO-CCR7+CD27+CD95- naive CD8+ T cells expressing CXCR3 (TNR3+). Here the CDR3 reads CASTGQPGTDTQYF.